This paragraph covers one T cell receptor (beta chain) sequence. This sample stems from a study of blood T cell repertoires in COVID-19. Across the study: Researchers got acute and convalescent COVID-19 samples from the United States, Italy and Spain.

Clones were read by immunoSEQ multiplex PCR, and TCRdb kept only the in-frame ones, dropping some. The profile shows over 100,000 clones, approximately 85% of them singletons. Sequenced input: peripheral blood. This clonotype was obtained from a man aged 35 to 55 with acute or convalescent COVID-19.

The CDR3 is CASTLLPGQKYF. DNA of the CDR3: TGTGCCAGCACCCTACTCCCGGGACAGAAGTACTTC. The V gene is TRBV12-3 or TRBV12-4, the J gene TRBJ2-7, with 7 bases that match TRBD1. CDR3 size: 12 residues. Losses at the gene ends were 7 bases for V and 11 bases for J; bases not matched to a gene: 11.